Each of the 17 T cell receptor beta chains below was sequenced from the same sample in a study of shared clonotypes between healthy human individuals. Repertoires were generated with immunoSEQ multiplex PCR, while TCRdb's copy carries only in-frame clones and drops some. The sample shows around 700,000 clones, 72% of them seen only once. The sample taken for sequencing was memory CD4+ T cells sorted from blood. The subset was: CD45RA-negative fraction. These receptor sequences come from a woman in her 30s in good health.

The chain is built from TRBV28 and TRBJ2-5, with 7 bases identical to TRBD2. Trimming at V came to 4 bases and at J to 2 bases, leaving 7 bases not matched to a gene. The CDR3 consists of 15 residues. Germline V gene data show CDR1 as MDHEN and CDR2 as SYDVKM. CDR3 in amino acids: CASSYYGRSQETQYF. For the CDR3, the DNA is TGTGCCAGCAGTTACTACGGGAGGTCACAAGAGACCCAGTACTTC.

The J gene is TRBJ1-2, the V gene TRBV18; no reliable D call. This CDR3 spans 9 amino acids. CDR1 is KGHSH and CDR2 is LQKENI in the germline V gene. The CDR3 region is CAVRKGYTF. CDR3 bases: TGTGCAGTCAGAAAGGGCTACACCTTC.

The rearrangement joins TRBV7-9 to TRBJ2-5, with 8 bases aligning to TRBD1. The CDR3 runs to 14 residues. Germline-derived CDR1 and CDR2 are SEHNR and FQNEAQ (reference sequence). J lost 2 bases, V lost 6 bases, and 5 bases had no gene match. CDR3 coding DNA: TGTGCCAGCAGGGGGACAGGCGGTCAAGAGACCCAGTACTTC. This encodes CASRGTGGQETQYF.

A note on this clone: Distinct nucleotide sequences in the sample also encode this CDR3. The chain uses TRBV28 and TRBJ2-7; possible D gene TRBD1, 6 bases. V lost 2 bases, J lost 2 bases, and 10 bases lay in between. The germline V gene has CDR1 MDHEN and CDR2 SYDVKM. This CDR3 spans 14 amino acids. CDR3 protein: CASSLTGLTYEQYF. The CDR3 DNA sequence: TGTGCCAGCAGTTTAACAGGGTTAACCTACGAGCAGTACTTC.

V is TRBV5-8 and J is TRBJ2-5; the D is unclear. CDR1 is SGHTS, CDR2 YDEGEE, per germline. Trimming stripped 4 bases from V and 2 bases from J, with 6 bases between. The CDR3 loop spans 12 amino acids. As DNA, the CDR3 is TGTGCCAGCAGCCTGAATCAAGAGACCCAGTACTTC. It is translated as CASSLNQETQYF.

The chain employs TRBV18 and TRBJ1-3; D is undetermined. Per the germline V gene, CDR1 is KGHSH and CDR2 is LQKENI. CDR3 length: 16 residues. Trimming left V 5 bases short and J 0 bases short, with 14 bases between. The CDR3 loop reads CASSTRGSSSGNTIYF. The CDR3 nucleotides are TGTGCCAGCTCAACGCGTGGGAGCTCCTCTGGAAACACCATATATTTT.

The chain employs TRBV5-1 and TRBJ2-3; no firm D call. This CDR3 is 14 amino acids long. V lost 0 bases, J lost 4 bases, and 9 bases lay in between. Germline V lookup: CDR1 SGHRS, CDR2 YFSETQ. Here the CDR3 DNA reads TGCGCCAGCAGCTTGGTAACAGCCGCAGATACGCAGTATTTT. Translated: CASSLVTAADTQYF.

The gene calls are TRBV7-9 and TRBJ1-3; a weak D match, TRBD1 (6 bases). Germline CDR1 and CDR2: SEHNR and FQNEAQ (reference sequence). The CDR3 is 14 amino acids. The V and J ends lost 5 bases and 6 bases respectively, with 14 bases between them. CDR3 loop: CASSLPRGENTIYF. DNA of the CDR3: TGTGCCAGCAGCCTACCCAGGGGAGAAAACACCATATATTTT.

The chain links TRBV4-1 to TRBJ2-7; D ambiguous. V was clipped by 1 base and J by 7 bases, with 17 bases between them. Germline V CDR1 and CDR2: MGHRA, YSYEKL. This CDR3 has 15 amino acids. As DNA, the CDR3 is TGCGCCAGCAGCCAAGGGGTCCTTACCCCTTGGGAGCAGTACTTC. Its protein is CASSQGVLTPWEQYF.

The chain carries TRBV28 and TRBJ2-7; 10 nucleotides line up with TRBD2. Unmatched junction bases numbered 16, after V lost 5 bases and J lost 6 bases. CDR1 and CDR2 (germline): MDHEN, SYDVKM. The CDR3 length is 17 residues. The CDR3 loop is CASSPPRASGSPSEQYF. The CDR3 DNA reads as TGTGCCAGCAGTCCCCCTCGGGCTAGCGGGAGTCCCTCCGAGCAGTACTTC.

The chain couples TRBV2 to TRBJ2-3, with D possibly being TRBD1 (7 bases). The CDR3 extends over 14 amino acids. Germline V lookup: CDR1 SNHLY, CDR2 FYNNEI. V lost 6 bases and J lost 0, with 10 bases in between. This CDR3 is CASRTGTSTDTQYF. The CDR3 DNA sequence: TGTGCCAGCAGGACAGGGACTAGCACAGATACGCAGTATTTT. Full variable domain (remainder filled in from reference TRBV2 and TRBJ2-3): EPEVTQTPSHQVTQMGQEVILRCVPISNHLYFYWYRQILGQKVEFLVSFYNNEISEKSEIFDDQFSVERPDGSNFTLKIRSTKLEDSAMYFCASRTGTSTDTQYFGPGTRLTVL.

The chain couples TRBV7-2 to TRBJ2-1, with 9 bases identical to TRBD2. The CDR3 covers 15 residues. Germline CDR1 and CDR2: SGHTA and FQGNSA. Trimming at V came to 5 bases and at J to 2 bases, leaving 4 bases not matched to a gene. The CDR3 DNA reads as TGTGCCAGCAGCCTTAGGACTAGCGCCTACAATGAGCAGTTCTTC. It yields the protein CASSLRTSAYNEQFF. The complete variable domain, with remaining parts taken from reference TRBV7-2 and TRBJ2-1, reads GAGVSQSPSNKVTEKGKDVELRCDPISGHTALYWYRQSLGQGLEFLIYFQGNSAPDKSGLPSDRFSAERTGGSVSTLTIQRTQQEDSAVYLCASSLRTSAYNEQFFGPGTRLTVL.

The V and J genes are TRBV27 and TRBJ2-7; D is uncertain. The CDR3 runs 13 residues. The germline V gene has CDR1 MNHEY and CDR2 SMNVEV (reference sequence). Trimming took 6 bases from V and 1 from J, leaving 10 bases between them. In nucleotides, the CDR3 is TGTGCCAGCAGGTCGACCTGGTCCTACGAGCAGTACTTC. Its translation: CASRSTWSYEQYF.

The rearrangement uses TRBV6-1 and TRBJ1-2; perhaps TRBD1 as D (5 bases). This CDR3 has 11 residues. The V and J ends lost 6 bases and 7 bases respectively, with 9 bases between them. Germline assignment: CDR1 MNHNS and CDR2 SASEGT. CDR3 loop: CASRGRFGYTF. CDR3 in DNA: TGTGCCAGCAGGGGGCGGTTTGGCTACACCTTC.

The V call is TRBV19, the J call TRBJ2-7, with D unclear. Germline values: CDR1 LNHDA, CDR2 SQIVND (reference sequence). The CDR3 length is 15 residues. Between the trimmed V and J ends, which lost 5 bases and 0 bases, there was a span of 14 bases. The CDR3 nucleotides are TGTGCCAGTAGTTTGAGACCATCCAACTCCTACGAGCAGTACTTC. Its translation is CASSLRPSNSYEQYF.

V usage is TRBV5-4 and J usage is TRBJ2-3, with D possibly matching TRBD2 (6 bases). CDR3 size: 15 residues. CDR1 and CDR2 from the germline V gene are SGHNT and YYREEE (reference sequence). V lost 0 bases and J lost 4, with 12 bases in between. DNA of the CDR3: TGTGCCAGCAGCTTGGGCGGGGTCCTAGCAGATACGCAGTATTTT. This translates into CASSLGGVLADTQYF.

V gene TRBV30 combines with J gene TRBJ2-2, with a possible D match to TRBD1 (5 bases). Trimming took 6 bases from V and 2 from J, leaving 19 bases between them. Germline assignment: CDR1 GTSNPN and CDR2 SVGIG (reference sequence). CDR3 length: 16 residues. The CDR3 spells CACPKSQGLNTGELFF. The CDR3 DNA is TGTGCCTGCCCGAAATCCCAGGGCCTAAACACCGGGGAGCTGTTTTTT.